A single T cell receptor (beta chain) is shown here with its context. Antigen specificity is unknown. This sample stems from a study of T cell responses to AZD1222 COVID-19 vaccine. Overall study: Pooling of second doses given at about 4 or about 12 weeks was done. Study outcomes and limitations: There were repertoire samples only from the period after the peak T cell response. Among those given AZD1222, only six were seropositive at baseline. CD4 TCRs associated with vaccination spanned spike, dominating at 160-218 and 743-854.

Germline trimming cut 7 bases from V and 3 bases from J; bases unmatched to any gene: 8. CDR3 length: 14 amino acids. Germline values: CDR1 SEHNR, CDR2 FQNEAQ (reference sequence). The data were produced by immunoSEQ multiplex PCR, yet TCRdb's version contains in-frame clones alone and is incomplete. The table has some 120,000 clones, approximately 90% seen once. The gene calls are TRBV7-9 and TRBJ1-1; 7 nucleotides align to TRBD1. This receptor was taken from an adult in good health. The sequencing here drew on peripheral blood, taken on day 0 of AZD1222 vaccination. The CDR3 bases are TGTGCCAGCAACCCACAGGGGCAGGACACTGAAGCTTTCTTT. This encodes CASNPQGQDTEAFF.